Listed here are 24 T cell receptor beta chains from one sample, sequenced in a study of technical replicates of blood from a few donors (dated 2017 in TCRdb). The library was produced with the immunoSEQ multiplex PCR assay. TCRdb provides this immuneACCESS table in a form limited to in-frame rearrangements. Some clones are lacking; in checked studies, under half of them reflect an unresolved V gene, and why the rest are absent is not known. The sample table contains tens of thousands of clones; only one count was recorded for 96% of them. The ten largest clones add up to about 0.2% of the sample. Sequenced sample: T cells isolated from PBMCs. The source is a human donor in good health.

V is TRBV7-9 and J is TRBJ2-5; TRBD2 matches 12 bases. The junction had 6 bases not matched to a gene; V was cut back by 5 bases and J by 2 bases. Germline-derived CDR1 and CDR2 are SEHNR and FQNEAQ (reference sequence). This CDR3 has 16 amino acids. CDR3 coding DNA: TGTGCCAGCAGCCCCCGCCTAGCGGGAGGGCAAGAGACCCAGTACTTC. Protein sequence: CASSPRLAGGQETQYF.

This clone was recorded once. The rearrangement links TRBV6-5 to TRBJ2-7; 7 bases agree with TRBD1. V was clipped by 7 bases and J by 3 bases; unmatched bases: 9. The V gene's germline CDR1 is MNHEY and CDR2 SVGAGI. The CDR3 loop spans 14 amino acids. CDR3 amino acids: CASTVRRDSYEQYF. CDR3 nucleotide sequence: TGTGCCAGCACCGTACGCCGGGACAGCTACGAGCAGTACTTC.

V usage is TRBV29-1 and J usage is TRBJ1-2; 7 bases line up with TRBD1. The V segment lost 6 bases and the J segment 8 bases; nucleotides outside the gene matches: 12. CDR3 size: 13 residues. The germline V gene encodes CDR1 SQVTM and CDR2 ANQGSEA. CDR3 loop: CSVAGRDSGGYTF. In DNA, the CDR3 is TGCAGCGTGGCAGGCCGGGACAGTGGAGGCTACACCTTC. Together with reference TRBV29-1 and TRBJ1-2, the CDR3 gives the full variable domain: SAVISQKPSRDICQRGTSLTIQCQVDSQVTMMFWYRQQPGQSLTLIATANQGSEATYESGFVIDKFPISRPNLTFSTLTVSNMSPEDSSIYLCSVAGRDSGGYTFGSGTRLTVV.

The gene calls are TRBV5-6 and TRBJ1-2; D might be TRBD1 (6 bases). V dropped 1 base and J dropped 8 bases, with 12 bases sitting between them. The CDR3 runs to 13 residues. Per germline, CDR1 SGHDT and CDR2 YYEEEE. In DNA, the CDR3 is TGTGCCAGCAGCTTGTGGGGGACAAGCGGCTACACCTTC. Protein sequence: CASSLWGTSGYTF.

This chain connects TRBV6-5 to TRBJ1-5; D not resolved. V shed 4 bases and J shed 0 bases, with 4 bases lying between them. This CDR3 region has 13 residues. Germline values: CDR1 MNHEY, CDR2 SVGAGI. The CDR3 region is CASSFNSNQPQHF. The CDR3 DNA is TGTGCCAGCAGTTTCAATAGCAATCAGCCCCAGCATTTT.

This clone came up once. The CDR3 loop is CASSGQGTQYF. CDR3 DNA sequence: TGTGCCAGCAGTGGACAGGGCACCCAGTACTTC. J is TRBJ2-5 and V is TRBV2; 7 bases map to TRBD1. The CDR3 loop spans 11 amino acids. CDR1 is SNHLY, CDR2 FYNNEI, per germline. V dropped 4 bases and J dropped 8; count of bases not matched to a gene: 1.

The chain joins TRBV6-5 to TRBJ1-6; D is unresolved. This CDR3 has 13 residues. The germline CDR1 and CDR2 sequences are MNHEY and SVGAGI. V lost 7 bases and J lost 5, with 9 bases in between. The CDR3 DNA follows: TGTGCCAGCACCCAGGCTGATAATTCACCCCTCCACTTT. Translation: CASTQADNSPLHF.

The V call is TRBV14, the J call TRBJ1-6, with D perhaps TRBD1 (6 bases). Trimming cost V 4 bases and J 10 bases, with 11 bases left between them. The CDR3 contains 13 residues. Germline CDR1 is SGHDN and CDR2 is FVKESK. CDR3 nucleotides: TGTGCCAGCAGCCCCCGGACAGTATCACCCCTCCACTTT. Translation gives CASSPRTVSPLHF.

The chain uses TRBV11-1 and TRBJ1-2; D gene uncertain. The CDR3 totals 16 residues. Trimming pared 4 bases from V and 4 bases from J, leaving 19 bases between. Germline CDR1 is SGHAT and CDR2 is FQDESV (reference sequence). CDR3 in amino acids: CASSSNRVTRPYGYTF. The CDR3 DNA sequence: TGTGCCAGCAGCTCCAACCGGGTGACTCGTCCCTATGGCTACACCTTC.

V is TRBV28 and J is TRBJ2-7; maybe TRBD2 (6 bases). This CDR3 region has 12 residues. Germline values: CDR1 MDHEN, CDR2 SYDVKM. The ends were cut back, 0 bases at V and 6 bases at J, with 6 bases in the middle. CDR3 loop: CASSLWGGEQYF. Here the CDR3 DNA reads TGTGCCAGCAGTTTATGGGGGGGCGAGCAGTACTTC.

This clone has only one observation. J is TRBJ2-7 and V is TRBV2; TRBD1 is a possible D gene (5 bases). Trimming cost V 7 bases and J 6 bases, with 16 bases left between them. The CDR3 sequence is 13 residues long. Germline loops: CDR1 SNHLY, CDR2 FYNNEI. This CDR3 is CASISDWGGEQYF. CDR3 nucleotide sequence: TGTGCCAGCATCTCCGATTGGGGCGGCGAGCAGTACTTC.

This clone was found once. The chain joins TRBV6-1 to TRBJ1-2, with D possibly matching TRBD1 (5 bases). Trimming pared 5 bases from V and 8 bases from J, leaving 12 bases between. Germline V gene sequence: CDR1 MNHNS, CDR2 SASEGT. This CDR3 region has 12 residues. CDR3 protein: CASSRGGWGYTF. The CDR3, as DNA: TGTGCCAGCAGTCGCGGGGGTTGGGGCTACACCTTC.

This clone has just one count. The CDR3 bases are TGCGCCAGCAGCCTCCTTGACAGTAACTATGGCTACACCTTC. The encoded protein is CASSLLDSNYGYTF. The genes are TRBV5-1 and TRBJ1-2; possible D gene TRBD1, 5 bases. CDR1 SGHRS and CDR2 YFSETQ come from the germline V gene. Trimming shortened V by 4 bases and J by 1 base, and 11 bases separated the two germline ends. The CDR3 extends over 14 amino acids.

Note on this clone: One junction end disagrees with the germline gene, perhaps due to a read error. For the CDR3, the DNA is TGTGCCACCGGGTCGGGACTCAGGAACTTC. Translated, it gives CATGSGLRNF. The chain is built from TRBV6-5 and TRBJ1-2, with D maybe TRBD1 (5 bases). The CDR3 spans 10 residues. CDR1 MNHEY and CDR2 SVGAGI come from the germline V gene.

The CDR3 is CASSFLSGGSTGELFF. The DNA of the CDR3 is TGCGCCAGCAGCTTCTTGTCTGGGGGGAGCACCGGGGAGCTGTTTTTT. This chain links TRBV5-1 with TRBJ2-2; D is perhaps TRBD2 (6 bases). V lost 2 bases, J lost 4 bases, and 15 bases lay in between. CDR3 size: 16 residues. CDR1 is SGHRS, CDR2 YFSETQ, per germline.

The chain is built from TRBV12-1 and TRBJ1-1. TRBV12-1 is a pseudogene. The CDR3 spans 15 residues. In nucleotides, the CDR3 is TGTGCCAGCAGCTTTGCGAGGATCCAGAACACTGAAGCTTTCTTT. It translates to CASSFARIQNTEAFF.

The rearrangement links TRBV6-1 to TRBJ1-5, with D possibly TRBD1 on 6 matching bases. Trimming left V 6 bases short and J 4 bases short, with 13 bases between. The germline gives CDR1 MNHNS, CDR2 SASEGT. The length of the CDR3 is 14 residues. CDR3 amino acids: CASRATQGNQPQHF. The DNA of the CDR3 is TGTGCCAGCAGGGCAACACAGGGAAATCAGCCCCAGCATTTT.

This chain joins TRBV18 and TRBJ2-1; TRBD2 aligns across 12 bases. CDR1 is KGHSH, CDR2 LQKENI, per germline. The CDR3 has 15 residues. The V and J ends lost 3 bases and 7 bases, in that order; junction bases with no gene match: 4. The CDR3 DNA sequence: TGTGCCAGCTCACCTCCCGGACTAGCGGGGAATGAGCAGTTCTTC. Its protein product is CASSPPGLAGNEQFF.

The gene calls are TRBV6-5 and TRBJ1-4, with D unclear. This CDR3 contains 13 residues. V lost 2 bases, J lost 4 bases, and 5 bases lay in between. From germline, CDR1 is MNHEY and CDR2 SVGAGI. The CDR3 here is CASSYRLNEKLFF. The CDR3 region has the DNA TGTGCCAGCAGTTACCGACTTAATGAAAAACTGTTTTTT.

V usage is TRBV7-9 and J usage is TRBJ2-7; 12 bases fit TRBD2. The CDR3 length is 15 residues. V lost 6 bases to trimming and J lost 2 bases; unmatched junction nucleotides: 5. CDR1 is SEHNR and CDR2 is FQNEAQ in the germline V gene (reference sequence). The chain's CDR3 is CASSWTSGITYEQYF. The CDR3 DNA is TGTGCCAGCAGTTGGACTAGCGGGATTACCTACGAGCAGTACTTC.

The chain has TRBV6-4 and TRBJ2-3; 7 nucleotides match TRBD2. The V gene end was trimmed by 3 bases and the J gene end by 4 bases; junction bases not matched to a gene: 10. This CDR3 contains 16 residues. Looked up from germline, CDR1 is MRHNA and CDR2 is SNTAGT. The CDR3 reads CASSDGGSGQADTQYF. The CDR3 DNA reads TGTGCCAGCAGTGATGGCGGGAGTGGGCAGGCAGATACGCAGTATTTT.

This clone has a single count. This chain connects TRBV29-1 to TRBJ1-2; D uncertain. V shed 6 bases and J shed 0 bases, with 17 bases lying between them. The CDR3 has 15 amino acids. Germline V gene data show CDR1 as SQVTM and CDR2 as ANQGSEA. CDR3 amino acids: CSVQTDGGPNYGYTF. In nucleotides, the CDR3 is TGCAGCGTCCAAACGGACGGAGGTCCTAACTATGGCTACACCTTC.

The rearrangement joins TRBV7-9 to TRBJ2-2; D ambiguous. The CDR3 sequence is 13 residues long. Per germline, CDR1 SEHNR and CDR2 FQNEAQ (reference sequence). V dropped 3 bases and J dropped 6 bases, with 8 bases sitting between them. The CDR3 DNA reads TGTGCCAGCAGCTTTGGAGATTCCGGGGAGCTGTTTTTT. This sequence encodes CASSFGDSGELFF. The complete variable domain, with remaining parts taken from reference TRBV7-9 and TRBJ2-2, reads DTGVSQNPRHKITKRGQNVTFRCDPISEHNRLYWYRQTLGQGPEFLTYFQNEAQLEKSRLLSDRFSAERPKGSFSTLEIQRTEQGDSAMYLCASSFGDSGELFFGEGSRLTVL.

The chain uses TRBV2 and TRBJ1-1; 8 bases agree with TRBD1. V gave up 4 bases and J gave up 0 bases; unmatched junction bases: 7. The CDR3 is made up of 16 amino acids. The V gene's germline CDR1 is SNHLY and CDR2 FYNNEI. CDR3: CASSATGVFMNTEAFF. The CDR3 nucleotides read TGTGCCAGCAGTGCGACAGGGGTGTTCATGAACACTGAAGCTTTCTTT.